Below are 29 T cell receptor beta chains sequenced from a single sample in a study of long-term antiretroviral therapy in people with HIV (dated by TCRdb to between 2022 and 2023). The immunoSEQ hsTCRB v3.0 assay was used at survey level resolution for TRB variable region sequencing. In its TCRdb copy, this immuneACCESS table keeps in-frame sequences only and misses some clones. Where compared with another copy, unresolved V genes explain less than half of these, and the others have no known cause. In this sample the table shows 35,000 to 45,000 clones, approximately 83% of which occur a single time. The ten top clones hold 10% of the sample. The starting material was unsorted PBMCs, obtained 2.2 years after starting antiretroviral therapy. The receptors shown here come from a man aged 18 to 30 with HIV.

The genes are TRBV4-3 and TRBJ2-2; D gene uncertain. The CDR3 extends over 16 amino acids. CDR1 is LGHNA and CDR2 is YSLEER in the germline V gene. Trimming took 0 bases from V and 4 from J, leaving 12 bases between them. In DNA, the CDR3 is TGCGCCAGCAGCCAAGAACCGGGTCTTAGCACCGGGGAGCTGTTTTTT. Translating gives CASSQEPGLSTGELFF.

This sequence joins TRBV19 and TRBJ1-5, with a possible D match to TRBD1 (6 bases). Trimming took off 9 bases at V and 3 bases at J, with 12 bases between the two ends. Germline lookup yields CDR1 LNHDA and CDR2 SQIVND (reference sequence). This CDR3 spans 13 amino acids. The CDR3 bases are TGTGCCAGCCAAGGACAGATCAATCAGCCCCAGCATTTT. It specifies CASQGQINQPQHF.

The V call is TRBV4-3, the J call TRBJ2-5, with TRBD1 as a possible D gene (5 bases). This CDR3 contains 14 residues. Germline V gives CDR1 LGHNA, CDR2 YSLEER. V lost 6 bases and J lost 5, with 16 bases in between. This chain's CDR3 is CASRPTNQGETQYF. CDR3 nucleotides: TGCGCCAGCAGACCTACTAATCAGGGTGAGACCCAGTACTTC.

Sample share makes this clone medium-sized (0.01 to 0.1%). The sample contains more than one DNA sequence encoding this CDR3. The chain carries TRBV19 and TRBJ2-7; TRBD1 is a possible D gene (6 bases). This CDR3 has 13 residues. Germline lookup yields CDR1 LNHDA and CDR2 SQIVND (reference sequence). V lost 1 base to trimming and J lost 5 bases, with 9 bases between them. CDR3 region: CASSIASGDEQYF. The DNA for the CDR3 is TGTGCCAGTAGTATAGCCTCAGGGGACGAGCAGTACTTC.

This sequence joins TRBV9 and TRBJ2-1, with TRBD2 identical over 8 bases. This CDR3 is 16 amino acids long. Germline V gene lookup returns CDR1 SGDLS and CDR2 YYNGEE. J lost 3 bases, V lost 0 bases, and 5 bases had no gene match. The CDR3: CASSVGEREYYNEQFF. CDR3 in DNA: TGTGCCAGCAGCGTAGGGGAGCGGGAGTACTACAATGAGCAGTTCTTC.

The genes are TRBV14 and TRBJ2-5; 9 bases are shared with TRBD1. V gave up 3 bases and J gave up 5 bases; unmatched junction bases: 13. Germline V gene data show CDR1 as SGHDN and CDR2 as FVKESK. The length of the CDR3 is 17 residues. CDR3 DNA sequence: TGTGCCAGCAGCCACTTCGCCAGGACAGGGGTCCGGGAGACCCAGTACTTC. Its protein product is CASSHFARTGVRETQYF.

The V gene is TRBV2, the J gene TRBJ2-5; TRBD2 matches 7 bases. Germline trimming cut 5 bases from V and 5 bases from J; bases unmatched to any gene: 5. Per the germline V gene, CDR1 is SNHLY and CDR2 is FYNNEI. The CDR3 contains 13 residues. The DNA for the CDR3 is TGTGCCAGCAGTAGGGAGGGGCTGGAGACCCAGTACTTC. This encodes CASSREGLETQYF. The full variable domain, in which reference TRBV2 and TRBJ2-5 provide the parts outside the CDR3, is EPEVTQTPSHQVTQMGQEVILRCVPISNHLYFYWYRQILGQKVEFLVSFYNNEISEKSEIFDDQFSVERPDGSNFTLKIRSTKLEDSAMYFCASSREGLETQYFGPGTRLLVL.

For the CDR3, the DNA is TGTGCCAGCAGCGTAGGGGGACTAGGGGAGGCCTCTGGTACGCAGTATTTT. It is translated as CASSVGGLGEASGTQYF. The chain combines TRBV9 with TRBJ2-3; TRBD2 agrees at 8 bases. The CDR3 loop spans 17 amino acids. Germline assignment: CDR1 SGDLS and CDR2 YYNGEE. V lost 0 bases to trimming and J lost 8 bases; unmatched junction nucleotides: 14.

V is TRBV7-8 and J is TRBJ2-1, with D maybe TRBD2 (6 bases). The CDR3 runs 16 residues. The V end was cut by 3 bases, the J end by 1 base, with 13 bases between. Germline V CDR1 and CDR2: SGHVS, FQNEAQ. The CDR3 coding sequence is TGTGCCAGCAGCTTGATACTAGCACGGTCCTACAATGAGCAGTTCTTC. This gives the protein CASSLILARSYNEQFF.

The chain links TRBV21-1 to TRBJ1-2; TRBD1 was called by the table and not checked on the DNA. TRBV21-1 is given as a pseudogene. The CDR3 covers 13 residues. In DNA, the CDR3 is TGTGCCAAGGGGGGACAGGGTGACTATGGCTACACCTTC. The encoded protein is CAKGGQGDYGYTF.

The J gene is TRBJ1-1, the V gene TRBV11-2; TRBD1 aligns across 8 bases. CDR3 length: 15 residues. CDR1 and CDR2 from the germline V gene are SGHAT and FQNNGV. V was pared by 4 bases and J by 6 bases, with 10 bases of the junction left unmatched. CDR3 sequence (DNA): TGTGCCAGCAGCTACATCAACAGGGGGAGTGCTGAAGCTTTCTTT. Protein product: CASSYINRGSAEAFF. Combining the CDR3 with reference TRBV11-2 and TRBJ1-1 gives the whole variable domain EAGVAQSPRYKIIEKRQSVAFWCNPISGHATLYWYQQILGQGPKLLIQFQNNGVVDDSQLPKDRFSAERLKGVDSTLKIQPAKLEDSAVYLCASSYINRGSAEAFFGQGTRLTVV.

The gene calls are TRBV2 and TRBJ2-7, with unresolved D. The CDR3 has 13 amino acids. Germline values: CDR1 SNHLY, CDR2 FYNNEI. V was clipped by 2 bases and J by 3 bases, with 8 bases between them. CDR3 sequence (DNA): TGTGCCAGCAGTGAAACAACCAACTACGAGCAGTACTTC. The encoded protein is CASSETTNYEQYF. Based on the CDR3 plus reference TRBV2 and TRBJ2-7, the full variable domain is EPEVTQTPSHQVTQMGQEVILRCVPISNHLYFYWYRQILGQKVEFLVSFYNNEISEKSEIFDDQFSVERPDGSNFTLKIRSTKLEDSAMYFCASSETTNYEQYFGPGTRLTVT.

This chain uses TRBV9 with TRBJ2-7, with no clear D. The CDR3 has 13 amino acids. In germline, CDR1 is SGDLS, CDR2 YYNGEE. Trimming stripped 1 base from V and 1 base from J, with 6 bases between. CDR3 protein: CASSVQGSYEQYF. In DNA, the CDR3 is TGTGCCAGCAGCGTACAAGGGTCCTACGAGCAGTACTTC.

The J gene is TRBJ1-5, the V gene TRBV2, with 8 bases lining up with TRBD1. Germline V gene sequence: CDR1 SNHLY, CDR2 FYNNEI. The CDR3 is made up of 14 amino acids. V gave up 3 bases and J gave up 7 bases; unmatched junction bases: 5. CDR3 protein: CASSEGRGPQPQHF. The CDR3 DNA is TGTGCCAGCAGTGAGGGCAGGGGGCCCCAGCCCCAGCATTTT.

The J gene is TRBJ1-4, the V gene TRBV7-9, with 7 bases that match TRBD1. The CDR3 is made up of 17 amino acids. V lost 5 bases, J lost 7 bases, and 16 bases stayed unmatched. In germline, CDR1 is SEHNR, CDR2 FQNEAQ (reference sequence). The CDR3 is CASSPTVTGTDREKLFF. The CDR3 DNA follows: TGTGCCAGCAGCCCCACCGTAACCGGGACAGATCGTGAAAAACTGTTTTTT. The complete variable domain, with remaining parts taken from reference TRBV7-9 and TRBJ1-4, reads DTGVSQNPRHKITKRGQNVTFRCDPISEHNRLYWYRQTLGQGPEFLTYFQNEAQLEKSRLLSDRFSAERPKGSFSTLEIQRTEQGDSAMYLCASSPTVTGTDREKLFFGSGTQLSVL.

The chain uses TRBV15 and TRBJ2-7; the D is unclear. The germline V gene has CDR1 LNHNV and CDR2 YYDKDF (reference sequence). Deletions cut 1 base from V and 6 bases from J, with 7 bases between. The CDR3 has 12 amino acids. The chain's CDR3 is CATSRGVSEQYF. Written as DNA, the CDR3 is TGTGCCACCAGCAGAGGGGTCTCCGAGCAGTACTTC.

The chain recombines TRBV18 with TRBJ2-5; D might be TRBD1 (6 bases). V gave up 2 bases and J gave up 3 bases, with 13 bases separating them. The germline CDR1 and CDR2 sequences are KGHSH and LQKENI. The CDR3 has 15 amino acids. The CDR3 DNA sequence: TGTGCCAGCTCACCAAGGCGGGCAGGGGAAGAGACCCAGTACTTC. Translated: CASSPRRAGEETQYF.

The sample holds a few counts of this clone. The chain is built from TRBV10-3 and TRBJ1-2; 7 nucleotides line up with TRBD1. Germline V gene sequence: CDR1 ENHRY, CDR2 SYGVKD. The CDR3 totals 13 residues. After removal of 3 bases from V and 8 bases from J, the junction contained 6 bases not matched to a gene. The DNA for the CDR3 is TGTGCCATCAGTGAATCAGGGGGACGGGGCTACACCTTC. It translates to CAISESGGRGYTF.

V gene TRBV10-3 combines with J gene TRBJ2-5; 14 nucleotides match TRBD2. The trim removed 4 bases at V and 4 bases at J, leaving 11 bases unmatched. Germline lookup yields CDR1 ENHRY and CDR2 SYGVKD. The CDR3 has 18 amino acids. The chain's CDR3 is CAISGDPGTSGRGETQYF. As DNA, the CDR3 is TGTGCCATCAGTGGCGATCCCGGGACTAGCGGGAGAGGAGAGACCCAGTACTTC.

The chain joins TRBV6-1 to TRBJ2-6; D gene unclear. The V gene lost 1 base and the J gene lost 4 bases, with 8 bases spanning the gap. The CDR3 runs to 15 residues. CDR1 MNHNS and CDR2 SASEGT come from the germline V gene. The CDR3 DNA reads TGTGCCAGCAGTGAAGAGTCGTCCGGGGCCAACGTCCTGACTTTC. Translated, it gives CASSEESSGANVLTF.

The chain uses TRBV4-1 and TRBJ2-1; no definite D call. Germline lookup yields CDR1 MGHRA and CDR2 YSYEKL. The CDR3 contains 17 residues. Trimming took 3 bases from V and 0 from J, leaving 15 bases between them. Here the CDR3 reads CASSQPVETSSYNEQFF. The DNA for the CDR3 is TGCGCCAGCAGCCAGCCCGTAGAGACGAGCTCCTACAATGAGCAGTTCTTC.

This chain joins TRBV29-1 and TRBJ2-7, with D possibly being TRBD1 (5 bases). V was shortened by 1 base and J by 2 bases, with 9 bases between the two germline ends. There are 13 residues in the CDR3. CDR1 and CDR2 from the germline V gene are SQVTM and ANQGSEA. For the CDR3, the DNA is TGCAGCGTTGAAGCAGGGTCCCCCTACGAGCAGTACTTC. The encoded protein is CSVEAGSPYEQYF.

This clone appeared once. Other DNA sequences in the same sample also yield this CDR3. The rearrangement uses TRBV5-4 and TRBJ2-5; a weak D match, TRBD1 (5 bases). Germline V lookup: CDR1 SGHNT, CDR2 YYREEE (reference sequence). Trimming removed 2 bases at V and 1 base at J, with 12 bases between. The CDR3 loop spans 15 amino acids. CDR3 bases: TGTGCCAGCAGCTTAACCCAGGGTCGCCAAGAGACCCAGTACTTC. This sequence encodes CASSLTQGRQETQYF.

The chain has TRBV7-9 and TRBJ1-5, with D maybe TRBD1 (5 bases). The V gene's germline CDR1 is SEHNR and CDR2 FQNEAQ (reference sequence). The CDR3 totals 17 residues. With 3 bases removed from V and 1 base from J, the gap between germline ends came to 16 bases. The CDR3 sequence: CASSFFGIGGSNQPQHF. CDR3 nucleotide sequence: TGTGCCAGCAGCTTTTTTGGGATTGGGGGGAGCAATCAGCCCCAGCATTTT.

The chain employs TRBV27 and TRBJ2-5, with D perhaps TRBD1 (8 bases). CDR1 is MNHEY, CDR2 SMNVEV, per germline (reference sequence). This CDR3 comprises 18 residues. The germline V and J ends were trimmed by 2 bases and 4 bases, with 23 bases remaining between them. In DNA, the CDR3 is TGTGCCAGCAGTTTAAGGGGGGGGCAGGGGGCGCCTAGAGAGACCCAGTACTTC. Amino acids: CASSLRGGQGAPRETQYF.

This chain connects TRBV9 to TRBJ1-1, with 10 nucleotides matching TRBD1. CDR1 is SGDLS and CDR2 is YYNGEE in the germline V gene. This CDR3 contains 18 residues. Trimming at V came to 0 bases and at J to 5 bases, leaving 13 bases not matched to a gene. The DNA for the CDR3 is TGTGCCAGCAGCGTAGGGTTGGAGGGGACAGGGGAATATACTGAAGCTTTCTTT. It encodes CASSVGLEGTGEYTEAFF.

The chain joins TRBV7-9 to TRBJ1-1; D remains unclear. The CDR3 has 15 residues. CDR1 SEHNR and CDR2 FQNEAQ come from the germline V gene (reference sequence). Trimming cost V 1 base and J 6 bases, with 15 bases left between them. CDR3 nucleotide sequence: TGTGCCAGCAGCTTAGAGTTCCGTGCCGGATCTGAAGCTTTCTTT. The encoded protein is CASSLEFRAGSEAFF.

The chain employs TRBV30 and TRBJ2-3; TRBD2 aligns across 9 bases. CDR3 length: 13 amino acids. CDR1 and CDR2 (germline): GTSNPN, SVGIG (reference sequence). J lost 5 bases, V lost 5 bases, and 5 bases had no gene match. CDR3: CAWFSGSGDTQYF. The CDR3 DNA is TGTGCCTGGTTTAGCGGGAGTGGAGATACGCAGTATTTT.

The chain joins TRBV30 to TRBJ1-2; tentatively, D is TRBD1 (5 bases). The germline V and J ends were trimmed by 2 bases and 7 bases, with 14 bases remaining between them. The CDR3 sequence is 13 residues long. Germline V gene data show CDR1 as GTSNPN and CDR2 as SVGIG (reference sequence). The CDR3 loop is CAWSPGSSSGYTF. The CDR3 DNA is TGTGCCTGGAGTCCAGGGTCTTCATCTGGCTACACCTTC.